Shown below are 18 T cell receptor beta chains from a single sample sequenced in a study of cytomegalovirus exposure and HLA in healthy donors. Primers: 60 Vbeta forward and 13 Jbeta reverse. Measured with immunoSEQ multiplex PCR; TCRdb has only the in-frame clones, and not every one. The table shows a few hundred thousand clones, with more than 55% occurring only once. The sequenced material came from PBMCs. These TCRs come from a female donor in good health and CMV-seronegative.

The V and J genes are TRBV11-2 and TRBJ2-1, with D maybe TRBD1 (8 bases). Germline V gene lookup returns CDR1 SGHAT and CDR2 FQNNGV. V lost 5 bases, J lost 3 bases, and 23 bases lay in between. The CDR3 is 18 residues long. For the CDR3, the DNA is TGTGCCAGCAGCACACCAACAGGGGGAGGGATCGACTACAATGAGCAGTTCTTC. It encodes CASSTPTGGGIDYNEQFF.

V is TRBV7-9 and J is TRBJ2-7; 9 bases are shared with TRBD1. Germline V CDR1 and CDR2: SEHNR, FQNEAQ (reference sequence). Losses at the gene ends were 5 bases for V and 6 bases for J; bases not matched to a gene: 8. The CDR3 sequence is 14 residues long. The CDR3, as DNA: TGTGCCAGCAGCGCCACGGGACAGGGAGTCGAGCAGTACTTC. It yields the protein CASSATGQGVEQYF.

In its sample, this clone was seen a few times. The chain uses TRBV23-1 and TRBJ2-5, with 7 bases aligning to TRBD1. TRBV23-1 is an ORF for which the function is uncertain. V trimming: 0 bases; J trimming: 4 bases; junction bases outside the gene matches: 5. This CDR3 has 15 amino acids. Written as DNA, the CDR3 is TGCGCCAGCAGTCAATCGTCGGCAGGGGGAGAGACCCAGTACTTC. Its translation: CASSQSSAGGETQYF.

CDR3 DNA: TGCGCCAGCAGACCCGGGACAGGGCACACTGAAGCTTTCTTT. Its protein is CASRPGTGHTEAFF. The genes are TRBV10-2 and TRBJ1-1; 9 nucleotides align to TRBD1. The CDR3 extends over 14 amino acids. The V segment lost 6 bases and the J segment 3 bases; nucleotides outside the gene matches: 5. Germline CDR1 WSHSY, CDR2 SAAADI.

About this clone: The same CDR3 also results from other DNA sequences found in this sample. V is TRBV7-6 and J is TRBJ2-7; TRBD2 matches at 9 bases. The V gene end was trimmed by 5 bases and the J gene end by 1 base; junction bases not matched to a gene: 3. The CDR3 length is 14 residues. Germline V CDR1 and CDR2: SGHVS, FNYEAQ. The CDR3, as DNA: TGTGCCAGCAGCCCGACTAGCGGATCCTACGAGCAGTACTTC. Amino acid sequence: CASSPTSGSYEQYF.

The chain combines TRBV10-2 with TRBJ2-3, with D tentatively TRBD1 (5 bases). Germline CDR1 and CDR2: WSHSY and SAAADI. The CDR3 extends over 14 amino acids. V was clipped by 5 bases and J by 2 bases, with 11 bases between them. The CDR3 protein is CASSLRTYTDTQYF. CDR3 nucleotide sequence: TGCGCCAGCAGTCTTCGGACATACACAGATACGCAGTATTTT.

This clone was recorded a few times. The chain has TRBV10-1 and TRBJ2-7; D may be TRBD1 (6 bases). The ends were cut back, 0 bases at V and 4 bases at J, with 19 bases in the middle. Germline V gives CDR1 WNHNN, CDR2 SYGVQD (reference sequence). CDR3 size: 17 residues. CDR3 sequence reads: CASSESRGTRGRYEQYF. As DNA, the CDR3 is TGCGCCAGCAGTGAGTCGAGGGGGACAAGGGGACGATACGAGCAGTACTTC.

The rearrangement uses TRBV5-6 and TRBJ1-4; possibly TRBD1 for D (6 bases). Germline V CDR1 and CDR2: SGHDT, YYEEEE. The V and J ends lost 1 base and 8 bases respectively, with 12 bases between them. The CDR3 covers 14 residues. The CDR3 protein is CASSLTGLREKLFF. The CDR3 nucleotides read TGTGCCAGCAGCTTGACAGGGTTGCGAGAAAAACTGTTTTTT.

This sequence joins TRBV7-9 and TRBJ2-3; 8 positions match TRBD1. The CDR3 runs 14 residues. Per the germline V gene, CDR1 is SEHNR and CDR2 is FQNEAQ (reference sequence). Trimming removed 0 bases from V and 4 bases from J; junction bases left unmatched: 0. The CDR3 DNA sequence: TGTGCCAGCAGCTTAGCGACAGGGGCAGATACGCAGTATTTT. Amino acid sequence: CASSLATGADTQYF.

The chain recombines TRBV7-2 with TRBJ2-5; D gene uncertain. Gene TRBJ2-7 matches the end of the DNA better, so the J call may be wrong. The CDR3 loop spans 14 amino acids. Germline V gives CDR1 SGHTA, CDR2 FQGNSA. Here the CDR3 DNA reads TGTGCCAGCAGCTTAGTATCCGGTTCCTACGAGCAGTACTTC. Protein product: CASSLVSGSYEQYF.

V usage is TRBV14 and J usage is TRBJ2-2; TRBD2 is a possible D gene (5 bases). Trimming pared 4 bases from V and 4 bases from J, leaving 10 bases between. This CDR3 comprises 14 residues. Germline-derived CDR1 and CDR2 are SGHDN and FVKESK. The CDR3 reads CASSPGSGTGELFF. The DNA for the CDR3 is TGTGCCAGCAGCCCGGGGTCGGGCACCGGGGAGCTGTTTTTT.

This clone was detected a few times. The chain uses TRBV5-6 and TRBJ2-5, with 8 bases aligning to TRBD2. Germline trimming cut 1 base from V and 5 bases from J; bases unmatched to any gene: 4. This CDR3 comprises 14 residues. Germline V lookup: CDR1 SGHDT, CDR2 YYEEEE. CDR3 amino acids: CASSLPGGWETQYF. The CDR3 nucleotides read TGTGCCAGCAGCTTGCCGGGAGGGTGGGAGACCCAGTACTTC.

The genes are TRBV9 and TRBJ2-2, with a tentative D call TRBD1 (5 bases). The germline V and J ends were trimmed by 0 bases and 6 bases, with 12 bases remaining between them. The CDR3 runs to 15 residues. In germline, CDR1 is SGDLS, CDR2 YYNGEE. CDR3 bases: TGTGCCAGCAGCGTAGTGGGGCTTGAGGCCGGGGAGCTGTTTTTT. This encodes CASSVVGLEAGELFF.

The chain has TRBV28 and TRBJ2-7; TRBD1 aligns across 7 bases. Germline CDR1 and CDR2: MDHEN and SYDVKM. This CDR3 spans 16 amino acids. V lost 3 bases to trimming and J lost 1 base; unmatched junction nucleotides: 9. The chain's CDR3 is CASSFRTPGQSYEQYF. CDR3 nucleotides: TGTGCCAGCAGTTTTAGAACTCCGGGACAGTCCTACGAGCAGTACTTC.

V is TRBV4-1 and J is TRBJ1-4, with D possibly TRBD1 on 5 matching bases. The V end was cut by 3 bases, the J end by 4 bases, with 9 bases between. This CDR3 spans 14 amino acids. The germline gives CDR1 MGHRA, CDR2 YSYEKL. CDR3 protein: CASSQLTVNEKLFF. DNA for the CDR3: TGCGCCAGCAGCCAGCTGACAGTTAATGAAAAACTGTTTTTT.

The chain recombines TRBV9 with TRBJ2-1, with 9 bases lining up with TRBD2. This CDR3 contains 15 residues. The germline V gene has CDR1 SGDLS and CDR2 YYNGEE. The J segment lost 10 bases and the V segment lost 3 bases, leaving 11 bases of the junction unmatched. The CDR3 nucleotides read TGTGCCAGCAGCGGCGGACTAGCGCCCTCAAGGGAGCAGTTCTTC. Translated, it gives CASSGGLAPSREQFF.

The chain has TRBV2 and TRBJ2-1, with 9 bases aligning to TRBD2. The CDR3 runs to 14 residues. With V trimmed by 6 bases and J by 2 bases, 2 bases remained unmatched. CDR1 is SNHLY, CDR2 FYNNEI, per germline. CDR3 loop: CASRAGGPYNEQFF. In DNA, the CDR3 is TGTGCCAGCAGGGCGGGAGGGCCCTACAATGAGCAGTTCTTC.

This clone was seen a handful of times. V gene TRBV29-1 combines with J gene TRBJ2-7; possibly TRBD2 for D (6 bases). V lost 6 bases and J 2 bases, leaving 11 bases between the germline ends. This CDR3 has 12 amino acids. The germline V gene encodes CDR1 SQVTM and CDR2 ANQGSEA. The CDR3 loop is CSVGGFAYEQYF. The CDR3 DNA sequence: TGCAGCGTCGGGGGTTTCGCCTACGAGCAGTACTTC.